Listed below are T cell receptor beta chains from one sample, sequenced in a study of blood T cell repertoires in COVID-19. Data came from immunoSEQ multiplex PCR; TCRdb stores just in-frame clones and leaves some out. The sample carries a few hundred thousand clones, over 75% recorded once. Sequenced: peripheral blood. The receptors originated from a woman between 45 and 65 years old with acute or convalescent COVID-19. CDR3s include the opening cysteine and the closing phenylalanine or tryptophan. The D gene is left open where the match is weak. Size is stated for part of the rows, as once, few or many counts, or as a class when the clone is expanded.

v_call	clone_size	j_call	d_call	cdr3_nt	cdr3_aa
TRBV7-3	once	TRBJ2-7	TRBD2	TGTGCCAGCAGCTACCCCACTAAGCGGGAGCTCCACGAGCAGTACTTC	CASSYPTKRELHEQYF
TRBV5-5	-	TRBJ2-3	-	TGTGCCAGCAGCTTTGACTCAGATACGCAGTATTTT	CASSFDSDTQYF
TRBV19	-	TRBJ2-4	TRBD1	TGTGCCAGTAGTATAGGGGACAGGATTGGAGCCAAAAACATTCAGTACTTC	CASSIGDRIGAKNIQYF
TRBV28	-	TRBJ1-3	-	TGTGCCAGCAGCCCCAGTGGGGGCATGGGAGGAAACACCATATATTTT	CASSPSGGMGGNTIYF
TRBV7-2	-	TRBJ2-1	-	TGTGCCAGCAGCTTAGCGGGAGTCCCCTACAATGAGCAGTTCTTC	CASSLAGVPYNEQFF
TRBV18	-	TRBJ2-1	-	TGTGCCAGCTCACCCGCCAGGGGATCCTACAATGAGCAGTTCTTC	CASSPARGSYNEQFF
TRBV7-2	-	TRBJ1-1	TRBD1	TGTGCCAGCAGCTTCCGGACAGGGACGACTGAAGCTTTCTTT	CASSFRTGTTEAFF
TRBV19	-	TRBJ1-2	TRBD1	TGTGCCAGTAGACCCAGACAGGGCTATGGCTACACCTTC	CASRPRQGYGYTF
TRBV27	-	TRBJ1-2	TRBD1	TGTGCCAGCAGTTTAATCGGCGACAGGGGGCGGGAAAAGAACTATGGCTACACCTTC	CASSLIGDRGREKNYGYTF
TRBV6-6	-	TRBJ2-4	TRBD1	TGTGCCAGCAGTTTCGGACAGGGGCGATTAAACATTCAGTACTTC	CASSFGQGRLNIQYF
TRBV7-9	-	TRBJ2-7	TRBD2	TGTGCCAGCAGCCCCCCTAGCGGGAGTGAGCAGTACTTC	CASSPPSGSEQYF
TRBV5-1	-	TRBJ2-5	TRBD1	TGCGCCAGCAGCCCTACCGACAGGGGGCGCCAAGAGACCCAGTACTTC	CASSPTDRGRQETQYF
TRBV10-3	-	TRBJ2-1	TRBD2	TGTGCCATCAGTGTGACTAGCGGGGCCTACAATGAGCAGTTCTTC	CAISVTSGAYNEQFF
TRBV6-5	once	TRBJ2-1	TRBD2	TGTGCCAGCAGTTACCTCGAGCGGGAGGGTGAGTTCTTC	CASSYLEREGEFF
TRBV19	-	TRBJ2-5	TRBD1	TGTGCCAGTACTAGGACAGGGGAAGAACAAGAGACCCAGTACTTC	CASTRTGEEQETQYF
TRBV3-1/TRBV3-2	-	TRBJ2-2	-	TGTGCCAGCTCTCCAGGATTCACCGGGGAGCTGTTTTTT	CASSPGFTGELFF
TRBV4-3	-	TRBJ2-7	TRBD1	TGCGCCAGCAGCCAAGATGCAGGGGGCGAAGCCTACGAGCAGTACTTC	CASSQDAGGEAYEQYF
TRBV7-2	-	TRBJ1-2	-	TGTGCCAGCAGCTTAGCCGGGAACTATGGCTACACCTTC	CASSLAGNYGYTF
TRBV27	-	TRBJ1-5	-	TGTGCCAGCAGTTTAGGTCTGGAGAGCAATCAGCCCCAGCATTTT	CASSLGLESNQPQHF
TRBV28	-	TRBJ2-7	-	TGTGCCAGCAGTCCCCATACAATCCGGGACAAAGCCTACGAGCAGTACTTC	CASSPHTIRDKAYEQYF
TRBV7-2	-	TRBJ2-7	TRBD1	TGTGCCAGCAGCTTAGGCGCGGCTGGACAGGGGGGCTACGAGCAGTACTTC	CASSLGAAGQGGYEQYF
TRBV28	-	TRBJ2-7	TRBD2	TGTGCCAGCAGTCCCCTCGGGGTAGCGGGAGACTCCTACGAGCAGTACTTC	CASSPLGVAGDSYEQYF
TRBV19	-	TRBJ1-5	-	TGTGCCAGTAGGTTAGGGGTGAATCAGCCCCAGCATTTT	CASRLGVNQPQHF
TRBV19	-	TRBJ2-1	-	TGTGCCAGTAGTCTACAGGACAATGAGCAGTTCTTC	CASSLQDNEQFF
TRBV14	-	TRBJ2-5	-	TGTGCCAGCAGCCAAGAAAGGAGAGAGACCCAGTACTTC	CASSQERRETQYF
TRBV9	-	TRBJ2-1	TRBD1	TGTGCCAGCAGCCCCCCCGGGACAGGGAGGGTCGCGGAGCAGTTCTTC	CASSPPGTGRVAEQFF
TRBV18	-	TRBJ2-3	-	TGTGCCAGCTCACCACCGCGCGGGACAGATACGCAGTATTTT	CASSPPRGTDTQYF
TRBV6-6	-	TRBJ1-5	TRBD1	TGTGCCAGCGCAGGGGGCGCTGGCAATCAGCCCCAGCATTTT	CASAGGAGNQPQHF
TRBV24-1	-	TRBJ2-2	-	TGTGCCACCAGCTCCAGTGGGGGCGCGGGCACCGGGGAGCTGTTTTTT	CATSSSGGAGTGELFF
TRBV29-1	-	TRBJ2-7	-	TGCAGCGTTGAGGACTGGGCCTACGAGCAGTACTTC	CSVEDWAYEQYF
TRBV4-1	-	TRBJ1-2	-	TGCGCCAGCAGCGCTACAGGGAGATATGGCTACACCTTC	CASSATGRYGYTF
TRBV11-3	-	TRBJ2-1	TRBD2	TGTGCCAGCAGCTTAAGCGGGAGTCGGGTCCGTGAGCAGTTCTTC	CASSLSGSRVREQFF
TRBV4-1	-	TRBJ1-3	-	TGCGCCAGCAGCCAAGACAGTTTGGGAGCAGATCCTGGAAACACCATATATTTT	CASSQDSLGADPGNTIYF
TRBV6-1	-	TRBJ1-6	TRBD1	TGTGCCAGCAGTGGGACAGGGGACGTATATAATTCACCCCTCCACTTT	CASSGTGDVYNSPLHF
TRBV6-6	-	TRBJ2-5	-	TGTGCCAGTCTGAGAGCTGTCCAAGAGACCCAGTACTTC	CASLRAVQETQYF
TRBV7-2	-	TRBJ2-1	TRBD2	TGTGCCAGCAGTCCTCGACTAGCAGCAGGCCATGAGCAGTTCTTC	CASSPRLAAGHEQFF
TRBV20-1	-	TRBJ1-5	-	TGCAGTGCCAGTCCCCCATTCGGGGCAGGGGTACTTTATAGCAATCAGCCCCAGCATTTT	CSASPPFGAGVLYSNQPQHF
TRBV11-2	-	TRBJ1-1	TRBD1	TGTGCCAGCAGGTATAACAGGGGAACTGAAGCTTTCTTT	CASRYNRGTEAFF
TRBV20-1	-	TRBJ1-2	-	TGCAGTGGCAGGGAAAACTATGGCTACACCTTC	CSGRENYGYTF
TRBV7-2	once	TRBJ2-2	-	TGTGCCAGCAGCTTAGGGACTTACACCGGGGAGCTGTTTTTT	CASSLGTYTGELFF
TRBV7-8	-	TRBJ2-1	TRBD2	TGTGCCAGCAGCTTAAAAAGGACTAGCGGGAACCATGAGCAGTTCTTC	CASSLKRTSGNHEQFF
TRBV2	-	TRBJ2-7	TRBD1	TGTGCCAGCAGATGGACAGGGGCGGTCTACGAGCAGTACTTC	CASRWTGAVYEQYF
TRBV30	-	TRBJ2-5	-	TGTGCCTGGAGTCTTAGCCCAAACCAAGAGACCCAGTACTTC	CAWSLSPNQETQYF
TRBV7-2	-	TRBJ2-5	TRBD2	TGTGCCAGCAGCCCCCCTGAACTAGCGGGAGCCTGGGAGACCCAGTACTTC	CASSPPELAGAWETQYF
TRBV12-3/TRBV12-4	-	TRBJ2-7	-	TGTGCCAGCAGCCCCGGTTACGAGCAGTACTTC	CASSPGYEQYF
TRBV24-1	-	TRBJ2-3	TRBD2	TGTGCCACCAGGAGCGGGAGTAAAGATACGCAGTATTTT	CATRSGSKDTQYF
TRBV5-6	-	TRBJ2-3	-	TGTGCCAGCAGCCGCGCGATAGCAGCTAGCACAGATACGCAGTATTTT	CASSRAIAASTDTQYF
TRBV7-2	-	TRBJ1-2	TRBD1	TGTGCCAGCAGCTTAGGAGGGACAGGGGTCGACTATGGCTACACCTTC	CASSLGGTGVDYGYTF
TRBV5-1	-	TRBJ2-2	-	TGCGCCAGCACCCCGGGACTGCTGAACACCGGGGAGCTGTTTTTT	CASTPGLLNTGELFF
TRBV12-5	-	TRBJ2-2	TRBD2	TGTGCTAGTGGTTTGGGACTAGCTGCCACCGGGGAGCTGTTTTTT	CASGLGLAATGELFF
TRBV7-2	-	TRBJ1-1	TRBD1	TGTGCCAGCACCGGGACAGCGAACGAAGCTTTCTTT	CASTGTANEAFF
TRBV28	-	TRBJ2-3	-	TGTGCCGGCAGCGCAACCACAGGGGCCGCGGGGGGTGGTACGCAGTATTTT	CAGSATTGAAGGGTQYF
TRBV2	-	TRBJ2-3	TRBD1	TGTGCCAGCCGCAGGGGGTTCACAGATACGCAGTATTTT	CASRRGFTDTQYF
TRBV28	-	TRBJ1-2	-	TGTGCCAGCACCCGTGGACAGTATGGCTACACCTTC	CASTRGQYGYTF
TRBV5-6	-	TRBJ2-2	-	TGTGCCAGCAGCTTTAGGCGGGATCGGACCGGGGAGCTGTTTTTT	CASSFRRDRTGELFF